This TCR beta chain was recorded in a study of blood T cell repertoires in COVID-19. Overall study: Samples came from the United States, Italy and Spain, spanning acute and convalescent COVID-19. PBMCs, B-cell-depleted T cells, or T cells provided the cDNA or gDNA that made up the material.

Original methodology: Reference gene primer amplification in the assay estimated nucleated cell counts. Measured with immunoSEQ multiplex PCR; TCRdb has only the in-frame clones, and not every one. V and J calls and clone size follow that table, whereas D and trimming were derived from the DNA. The repertoire holds under 300,000 clones, with 79% as singletons. Germline V gives CDR1 GTSNPN, CDR2 SVGIG (reference sequence). The V and J ends lost 3 bases and 9 bases, in that order; junction bases with no gene match: 16. CDR3 length: 15 amino acids. The sample was peripheral blood. The TCR sequence derives from a woman aged 35 to 49 with active or convalescent COVID-19. This chain joins TRBV30 and TRBJ1-2; 7 nucleotides match TRBD1. The DNA of the CDR3 is TGTGCCTGGAGACAAGGGGGCCTTAAAGATGGAAGCTACACCTTC. It encodes CAWRQGGLKDGSYTF.